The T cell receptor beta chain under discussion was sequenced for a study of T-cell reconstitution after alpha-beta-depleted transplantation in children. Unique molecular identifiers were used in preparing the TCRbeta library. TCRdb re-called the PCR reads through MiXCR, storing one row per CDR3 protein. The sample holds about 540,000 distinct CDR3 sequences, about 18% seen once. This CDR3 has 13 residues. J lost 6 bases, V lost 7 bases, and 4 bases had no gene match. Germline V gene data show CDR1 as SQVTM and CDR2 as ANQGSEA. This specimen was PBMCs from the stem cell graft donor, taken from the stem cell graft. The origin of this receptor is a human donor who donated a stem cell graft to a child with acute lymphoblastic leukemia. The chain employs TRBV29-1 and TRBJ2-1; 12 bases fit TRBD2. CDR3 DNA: TGCAGCGCCCGGACTAGCGGGGCCAATGAGCAGTTCTTC. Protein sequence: CSARTSGANEQFF.